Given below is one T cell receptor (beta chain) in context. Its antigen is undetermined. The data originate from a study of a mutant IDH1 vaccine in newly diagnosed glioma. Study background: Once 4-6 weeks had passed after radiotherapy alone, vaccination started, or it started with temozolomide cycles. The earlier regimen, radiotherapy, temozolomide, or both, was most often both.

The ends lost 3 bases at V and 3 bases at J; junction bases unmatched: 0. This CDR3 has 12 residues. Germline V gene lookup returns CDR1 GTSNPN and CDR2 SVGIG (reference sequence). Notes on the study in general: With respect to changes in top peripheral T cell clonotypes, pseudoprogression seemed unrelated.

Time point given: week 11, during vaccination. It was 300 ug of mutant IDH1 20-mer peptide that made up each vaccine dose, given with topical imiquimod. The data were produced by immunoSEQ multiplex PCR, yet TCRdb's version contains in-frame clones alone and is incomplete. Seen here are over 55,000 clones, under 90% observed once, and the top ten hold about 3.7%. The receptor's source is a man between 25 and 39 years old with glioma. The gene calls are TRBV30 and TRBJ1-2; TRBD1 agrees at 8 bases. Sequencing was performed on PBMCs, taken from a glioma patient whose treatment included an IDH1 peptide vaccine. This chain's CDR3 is CAWRTGDYGYTF. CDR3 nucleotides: TGTGCCTGGAGGACAGGGGACTATGGCTACACCTTC.